A single sample gave rise to the 8 T cell receptor beta chains below, sequenced in a study of regulatory T cells in long-lasting Graves disease. Specified time point: persistent/refractory GD, antithyroid drugs over 5 years with positive TRAb. Extracted RNA from PBMCs served as the source of the TCR library. Arm-PCR of CDR3 regions and iRepertoire HTBI primers were the basis on which TCR beta libraries were built. TCRdb processed the multiplex PCR reads anew with MiXCR; each CDR3 protein has one entry. Of roughly 470,000 distinct CDR3 sequences in the sample, 20% to 25% were seen once. Sample: peripheral blood mononuclear cells (PBMCs), taken when the disease was refractory, from a patient treated with antithyroid drugs. The source is a female donor with Graves disease.

V is TRBV6-2 or TRBV6-3 and J is TRBJ2-4; D might be TRBD1 or TRBD2, each matching 5 bases. This CDR3 spans 15 amino acids. V gave up 6 bases and J gave up 0 bases, with 12 bases separating them. Germline lookup yields CDR1 MNHEY and CDR2 SVGEGT. The CDR3 DNA follows: TGTGCCAGCAGGGGACGGACCGTAGCCAAAAACATTCAGTACTTC. Its protein product is CASRGRTVAKNIQYF.

The chain couples TRBV20-1 to TRBJ2-7; D remains ambiguous. Per germline, CDR1 DFQATT and CDR2 SNEGSKA (reference sequence). V was cut by 2 bases and J by 7 bases, with 18 bases left in between. There are 14 residues in the CDR3. The CDR3 reads CSARTAWAAAEQYF. The CDR3 bases are TGCAGTGCTAGAACGGCCTGGGCTGCGGCGGAGCAGTACTTC.

The chain recombines TRBV7-9 with TRBJ2-1, with 7 bases matching TRBD2. Germline-derived CDR1 and CDR2 are SEHNR and FQNEAQ (reference sequence). CDR3 length equals 16 residues. Germline trimming cut 5 bases from V and 0 bases from J; bases unmatched to any gene: 7. Written as DNA, the CDR3 is TGTGCCAGCAGCCTCCCGGGCGGGAGCTCCTACAATGAGCAGTTCTTC. It codes for CASSLPGGSSYNEQFF. The entire variable domain, with the rest obtained from reference TRBV7-9 and TRBJ2-1, is as follows: DTGVSQNPRHKITKRGQNVTFRCDPISEHNRLYWYRQTLGQGPEFLTYFQNEAQLEKSRLLSDRFSAERPKGSFSTLEIQRTEQGDSAMYLCASSLPGGSSYNEQFFGPGTRLTVL.

This chain joins TRBV20-1 and TRBJ1-6; maybe TRBD1 (5 bases). Trimming removed 3 bases at V and 9 bases at J, with 12 bases between. Germline values: CDR1 DFQATT, CDR2 SNEGSKA (reference sequence). This CDR3 region has 13 residues. This CDR3 is CSASRGVGSPLHF. CDR3 DNA sequence: TGCAGTGCTAGTCGGGGGGTCGGTTCACCCCTCCACTTT.

The table lists this clonotype with a few counts. The chain employs TRBV4-1 and TRBJ1-1, with 7 positions matching TRBD1. This CDR3 contains 16 residues. Germline V gene data show CDR1 as MGHRA and CDR2 as YSYEKL. The V gene end was trimmed by 1 base and the J gene end by 4 bases; junction bases not matched to a gene: 9. Here the CDR3 DNA reads TGCGCCAGCAGCCAAGCCCGACAGGGTTTGGCCACTGAAGCTTTCTTT. As protein: CASSQARQGLATEAFF.

V gene TRBV28 combines with J gene TRBJ2-1; a possible D gene is TRBD1 (6 bases). The germline V gene has CDR1 MDHEN and CDR2 SYDVKM. With 5 bases removed from V and 1 base from J, the gap between germline ends came to 9 bases. The CDR3 extends over 14 amino acids. This chain's CDR3 is CASSGQRSYNEQFF. The CDR3 bases are TGTGCCAGCAGTGGACAGAGGTCCTACAATGAGCAGTTCTTC.

The sample holds a few counts of this clonotype. V is TRBV7-2 and J is TRBJ1-3; D is uncertain. The V gene lost 1 base and the J gene lost 0 bases, with 7 bases spanning the gap. This CDR3 comprises 15 residues. The germline V gene encodes CDR1 SGHTA and CDR2 FQGNSA. The DNA for the CDR3 is TGTGCCAGCAGCTTAGTCCCAGTCTCTGGAAACACCATATATTTT. Its protein product is CASSLVPVSGNTIYF.

Turning to this clonotype: Its ends do not fully match the called genes, so a read error is possible. This chain links TRBV5-1 with TRBJ2-7; 10 nucleotides line up with TRBD1. Germline V CDR1 and CDR2: SGHRS, YFSETQ. There are 14 residues in the CDR3. The CDR3 bases are TGCGCCAGCAGCGCCGGGACAGGGGACTACGAGCAGTGCTTC. This gives the protein CASSAGTGDYEQCF. Full variable domain (outside the CDR3, taken from reference TRBV5-1 and TRBJ2-7): KAGVTQTPRYLIKTRGQQVTLSCSPISGHRSVSWYQQTPGQGLQFLFEYFSETQRNKGNFPGRFSGRQFSNSRSEMNVSTLELGDSALYLCASSAGTGDYEQCFGPGTRLTVT.